The T cell receptor (beta chain) under discussion was sequenced for a study of CD8 T cells in ankylosing spondylitis. General study points: Made up of about eight highly homologous variants, a TCR beta motif appeared characteristic of ankylosing spondylitis blood.

This CDR3 has 14 amino acids. In germline, CDR1 is SGDLS, CDR2 YYNGEE. Trimming cost V 3 bases and J 6 bases; bases outside gene matches: 5. Each CDR3 protein is one row after TCRdb ran MiXCR on the 5' RACE reads. The data contain a few hundred thousand distinct CDR3 sequences, about a sixth of them singletons. This clonotype was detected only a few times. What it recognizes is unknown. The gene calls are TRBV9 and TRBJ2-4, with 8 bases matching TRBD1. This TCR was sampled from a male donor with ankylosing spondylitis or in good health (not recorded which). The source material was blood, either unsorted or a sorted T cell fraction (not recorded which). CDR3 in amino acids: CASSGPQGGNIQYF. The CDR3, as DNA: TGTGCCAGCAGCGGCCCACAGGGGGGAAACATTCAGTACTTC.